This is a list of T cell receptor beta chains from one sample in a study of T-cell memory formation after mild COVID-19. From the 5' RACE reads, TCRdb called clonotypes with MiXCR, one entry per CDR3 protein. The top ten clones hold approximately 12% of a sample with roughly 600,000 distinct CDR3 sequences, 15% to 20% of them seen once. The sequenced material came from PBMCs or a T cell subset sorted from them (not recorded which). These receptors all stem from an adult woman who had mild COVID-19 (a few samples of this study predate the infection). Cell type and time point are not known. The CDR3 runs from the conserved cysteine through the conserved F or W. D genes are given only for firm matches. Clone size is given for some rows only: seen once, a few or many times, or a class if the clone is expanded.

V,J,D,size,CDR3,DNA
TRBV4-1,TRBJ2-7,-,few,CASSQGQFYEQYF,TGCGCCAGCAGCCAAGGACAGTTCTACGAGCAGTACTTC
TRBV4-1,TRBJ1-2,-,few,CASSQVGSGYGYTF,TGCGCCAGCAGCCAAGTGGGTTCCGGCTATGGCTACACCTTC
TRBV7-8,TRBJ2-7,-,few,CASSPGRGNPPDEQYF,TGTGCCAGCAGCCCGGGGCGGGGAAACCCTCCTGACGAGCAGTACTTC
TRBV7-2,TRBJ2-1,TRBD2,many,CASSRLAGIRSYNEQFF,TGTGCCAGCAGCCGACTAGCGGGGATACGCTCCTACAATGAGCAGTTCTTC
TRBV29-1,TRBJ1-1,-,few,CSVPGGTEAFF,TGCAGCGTCCCCGGGGGCACTGAAGCTTTCTTT
TRBV7-9,TRBJ2-7,-,-,CASSLEINEQYF,TGTGCCAGCAGCTTAGAGATCAACGAGCAGTACTTC
TRBV24-1,TRBJ2-2,TRBD1,few,CATSDPWGQGEDTGELFF,TGTGCCACCAGTGACCCCTGGGGACAGGGAGAGGACACCGGGGAGCTGTTTTTT
TRBV2,TRBJ1-2,TRBD1,-,CASIPGQGDYGYTF,TGTGCCAGCATCCCAGGACAGGGCGACTATGGCTACACCTTC
TRBV29-1,TRBJ1-1,TRBD1,-,CSVQGARNTEAFF,TGCAGCGTTCAGGGGGCGCGGAACACTGAAGCTTTCTTT
TRBV12-3/TRBV12-4,TRBJ2-1,TRBD1,-,CASSSRDRGDNEQFF,TGTGCCAGCAGTTCCCGGGACAGGGGAGACAATGAGCAGTTCTTC
TRBV5-5,TRBJ2-5,-,few,CASSLEGLETQYF,TGTGCCAGCAGCTTGGAAGGGCTGGAGACCCAGTACTTC
TRBV7-2,TRBJ1-1,-,few,CASRTGHPNTEAFF,TGTGCCAGCAGGACGGGACACCCAAACACTGAAGCTTTCTTT
TRBV12-3/TRBV12-4,TRBJ2-1,TRBD2,many,CASSFYNLSGRNYGQFF,TGTGCCAGCAGTTTTTATAATCTCAGCGGGAGAAACTATGGGCAGTTCTTC
TRBV6-5,TRBJ2-4,-,few,CASSRDNQDALAKNIQYF,TGTGCCAGCAGTCGAGACAATCAGGACGCACTAGCCAAAAACATTCAGTACTTC
TRBV4-2,TRBJ2-1,TRBD2,-,CASSGTGRVQDEQFF,TGTGCCAGCAGCGGGACGGGGAGGGTTCAAGATGAGCAGTTCTTC
TRBV7-9,TRBJ2-3,-,many,CASSLRTGSTDTQYF,TGTGCCAGCAGCTTAAGAACGGGGTCCACAGATACGCAGTATTTT
TRBV20-1,TRBJ2-4,-,-,CSAVEGGGNIQYF,TGCAGTGCGGTTGAGGGGGGAGGGAACATTCAGTACTTC
TRBV6-5,TRBJ2-7,-,-,CASSQWSESYEQYF,TGTGCCAGCAGCCAATGGTCAGAGTCCTACGAGCAGTACTTC
TRBV7-6,TRBJ1-1,-,few,CASSLQFGGVTEAFF,TGTGCCAGCAGCTTACAATTTGGAGGGGTCACTGAAGCTTTCTTT
TRBV7-9,TRBJ1-1,TRBD1,few,CASSAGQGEGGTEAFF,TGTGCCAGCAGCGCCGGACAGGGGGAAGGTGGCACTGAAGCTTTCTTT
TRBV7-2,TRBJ2-1,-,few,CASSLSRGIVYNEQFF,TGTGCCAGCAGCTTATCCCGGGGGATAGTCTACAATGAGCAGTTCTTC
TRBV5-1,TRBJ1-2,TRBD1,many,CASSLATGNGYTF,TGCGCCAGCAGCTTGGCGACAGGGAACGGCTACACCTTC
TRBV6-5,TRBJ1-1,-,few,CASSYSMTGNTAFF,TGTGCCAGCAGTTACTCGATGACCGGCAATACGGCTTTCTTT
TRBV6-5,TRBJ2-5,-,few,CASSYSLSGVQETQYF,TGTGCCAGCAGTTACTCGTTATCGGGGGTCCAAGAGACCCAGTACTTC
TRBV24-1,TRBJ2-3,TRBD1,few,CATSDAGQGATDTQYF,TGTGCCACCAGTGATGCCGGACAGGGTGCCACAGATACGCAGTATTTT
TRBV20-1,TRBJ2-2,-,-,CSAEGPHTGELFF,TGCAGTGCTGAAGGGCCTCACACCGGGGAGCTGTTTTTT
TRBV7-8,TRBJ2-3,TRBD2,few,CASSPSGSRVITDTQYF,TGTGCCAGCAGCCCTAGCGGGAGTAGGGTGATCACAGATACGCAGTATTTT